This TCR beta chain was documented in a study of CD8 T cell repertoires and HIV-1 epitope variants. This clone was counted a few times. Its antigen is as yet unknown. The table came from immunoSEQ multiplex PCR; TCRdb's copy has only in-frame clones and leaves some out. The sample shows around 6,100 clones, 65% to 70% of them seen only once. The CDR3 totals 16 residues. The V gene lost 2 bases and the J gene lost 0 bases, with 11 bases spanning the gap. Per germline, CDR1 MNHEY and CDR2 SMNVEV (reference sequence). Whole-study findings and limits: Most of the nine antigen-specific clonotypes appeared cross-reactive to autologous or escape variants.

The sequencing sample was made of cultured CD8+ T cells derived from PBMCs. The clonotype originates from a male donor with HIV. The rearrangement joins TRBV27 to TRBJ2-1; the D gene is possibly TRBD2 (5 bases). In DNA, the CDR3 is TGTGCCAGCAGTTTAAGCGGATCGAGCTCCTACAATGAGCAGTTCTTC. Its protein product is CASSLSGSSSYNEQFF.